This T cell receptor (beta chain) was obtained from a study of cytomegalovirus exposure and HLA in healthy donors. In the case of this clone: The antigen remains undetermined.

CDR3 size: 13 residues. Germline CDR1 reads MNHEY; CDR2 reads SVGAGI. The V gene lost 4 bases and the J gene lost 6 bases, with 10 bases spanning the gap. This PCR relied on a set of 60 Vbeta primers and 13 Jbeta primers. As processed by the authors: There were about 80 million unique TCR beta chains by a later count, and some 11 million of them were shared. Assay: immunoSEQ multiplex PCR; the TCRdb copy retains only in-frame clones and omits some. That table gives V, J and clone size, and the DNA gave D and trimming. Of around 160,000 clones in the sample, 60% to 85% were seen once. Study-wide findings and caveats: About 87% or about 30% of the time was how often most TCR beta V segments were productive, according to an earlier analysis. Overall, around 160 TCR beta chains were annotated as cytomegalovirus-associated. Using a false discovery rate of 0.05, a later analysis showed that approximately 16,000 TCR beta sequences were associated with HLA alleles.

This chain connects TRBV6-5 to TRBJ2-4; D is ambiguous. Specimen: PBMCs. This TCR was sampled from a man in his forties in good health and CMV-seropositive. The CDR3 is CASSSRFVNIQYF. The DNA for the CDR3 is TGTGCCAGCAGTTCCCGTTTTGTAAACATTCAGTACTTC.